What follows are 28 T cell receptor beta chains derived from one specimen sequenced in a study of blood T cell repertoires in COVID-19. Some clones are missing from TCRdb's copy, which holds only in-frame ones; the method was immunoSEQ multiplex PCR. The sample lists about 63,000 clones; approximately 85% were seen once. The material sequenced was peripheral blood. The receptors stem from a human donor in a cohort sampled during active COVID-19.

V usage is TRBV18 and J usage is TRBJ2-4, with D maybe TRBD1 (5 bases). Germline V CDR1 and CDR2: KGHSH, LQKENI. The CDR3 covers 14 residues. Trimming pared 4 bases from V and 0 bases from J, leaving 7 bases between. In DNA form, the CDR3 reads TGTGCCAGCTCACAGGGGCTAGCCAAAAACATTCAGTACTTC. Its translation is CASSQGLAKNIQYF.

This rearrangement joins TRBV7-8 to TRBJ2-1; 12 bases align to TRBD2. V was clipped by 6 bases and J by 6 bases; unmatched bases: 0. The CDR3 extends over 13 amino acids. Germline assignment: CDR1 SGHVS and CDR2 FQNEAQ. The chain's CDR3 is CASRLAGGNEQFF. In DNA form, the CDR3 reads TGTGCCAGCAGACTAGCGGGAGGCAATGAGCAGTTCTTC.

V is TRBV11-2 and J is TRBJ2-7; D perhaps matches TRBD1 (5 bases). From germline, CDR1 is SGHAT and CDR2 FQNNGV. The germline V and J ends were trimmed by 6 bases and 2 bases, with 14 bases remaining between them. CDR3 length: 14 residues. CDR3: CASRDHQQAYEQYF. CDR3 nucleotides: TGTGCCAGCAGGGATCATCAACAGGCCTACGAGCAGTACTTC.

V gene TRBV5-5 combines with J gene TRBJ2-1, with D possibly matching TRBD1 (5 bases). This CDR3 is 13 amino acids long. Germline V gene sequence: CDR1 SGHKS, CDR2 YYEKEE (reference sequence). The V end was cut by 3 bases, the J end by 6 bases, with 10 bases between. The CDR3 here is CASSWGSINEQFF. The CDR3 DNA is TGTGCCAGCAGCTGGGGCAGTATCAATGAGCAGTTCTTC.

The chain is built from TRBV18 and TRBJ2-1, with D perhaps matching TRBD1 (6 bases). Trimming removed 0 bases from V and 9 bases from J, with 12 bases in between. Germline V gene data show CDR1 as KGHSH and CDR2 as LQKENI. The CDR3 consists of 14 residues. The CDR3 reads CASSPPQGGPEQFF. CDR3 sequence (DNA): TGTGCCAGCTCACCACCACAGGGCGGCCCTGAGCAGTTCTTC.

J is TRBJ2-6 and V is TRBV7-9; D gene unclear. The CDR3 totals 17 residues. Trimming left V 5 bases short and J 0 bases short, with 14 bases between. Germline assignment: CDR1 SEHNR and CDR2 FQNEAQ (reference sequence). The CDR3 reads CASSPWVALSGANVLTF. In nucleotides, the CDR3 is TGTGCCAGCAGCCCTTGGGTAGCCCTCTCTGGGGCCAACGTCCTGACTTTC.

The rearrangement joins TRBV5-1 to TRBJ2-3, with 9 bases lining up with TRBD2. This CDR3 is built from 14 residues. Germline-derived CDR1 and CDR2 are SGHRS and YFSETQ. Losses at the gene ends were 5 bases for V and 4 bases for J; bases not matched to a gene: 5. As DNA, the CDR3 is TGCGCCAGCAGGGGCGGGAGGGCCTCAGATACGCAGTATTTT. This codes for CASRGGRASDTQYF.

The J gene is TRBJ1-2, the V gene TRBV28; TRBD1 might be the D (5 bases). V lost 6 bases and J lost 8, with 13 bases in between. Germline CDR1 reads MDHEN; CDR2 reads SYDVKM. The CDR3 runs 12 residues. The CDR3, as DNA: TGTGCCAGCAGCCTCAGGGCCTTGGGCTACACCTTC. This codes for CASSLRALGYTF.

The rearrangement uses TRBV27 and TRBJ2-5; TRBD2 matches at 7 bases. The trim removed 9 bases at V and 4 bases at J, leaving 11 bases unmatched. Germline values: CDR1 MNHEY, CDR2 SMNVEV (reference sequence). There are 14 residues in the CDR3. In DNA, the CDR3 is TGTGCCAGTGGAGGTTTGGGAGGGCGAGAGACCCAGTACTTC. Protein: CASGGLGGRETQYF.

The V call is TRBV9, the J call TRBJ1-1; no clear D gene. This CDR3 comprises 13 residues. V lost 1 base to trimming and J lost 3 bases, with 7 bases between them. Germline CDR1 and CDR2: SGDLS and YYNGEE. CDR3 region: CASSVSYYTEAFF. CDR3 sequence (DNA): TGTGCCAGCAGCGTATCGTACTACACTGAAGCTTTCTTT.

The chain is built from TRBV6-5 and TRBJ2-5, with 7 bases fitting TRBD2. Germline assignment: CDR1 MNHEY and CDR2 SVGAGI. J was trimmed by 10 bases and V by 7 bases; bases with no gene match: 6. CDR3 length: 11 amino acids. This CDR3 reads CASTWGGIQYF. The CDR3 bases are TGTGCCAGCACCTGGGGGGGTATCCAGTACTTC.

The chain carries TRBV6-5 and TRBJ1-1, with D perhaps TRBD1 (5 bases). Germline V gene data show CDR1 as MNHEY and CDR2 as SVGAGI. V was shortened by 8 bases and J by 0 bases, with 13 bases between the two germline ends. The CDR3 is 14 residues long. The CDR3 reads CASRAGYMNTEAFF. The CDR3 coding sequence is TGTGCCAGCCGGGCAGGGTATATGAACACTGAAGCTTTCTTT.

This rearrangement joins TRBV19 to TRBJ2-7; 8 bases match TRBD2. Unmatched junction bases numbered 7, after V lost 3 bases and J lost 3 bases. CDR3 size: 15 residues. The V gene's germline CDR1 is LNHDA and CDR2 SQIVND (reference sequence). The CDR3 DNA sequence: TGTGCCAGTAGTATCGCCGGGACTAGTATCTACGAGCAGTACTTC. Translated, it gives CASSIAGTSIYEQYF.

Worth noting for this clone: A read error may account for a junction end that differs from germline. This sequence joins TRBV18 and TRBJ2-1, with 7 nucleotides matching TRBD2. CDR1 KGHSH and CDR2 LQKENI come from the germline V gene. The CDR3 contains 12 residues. For the CDR3, the DNA is TGTGCCAGCTCAGCGAGCGGGGCTGGCGGCGTCTTC. This sequence encodes CASSASGAGGVF.

The chain combines TRBV7-8 with TRBJ2-1, with a weak D call TRBD2 (6 bases). The CDR3 length is 13 residues. The V and J ends lost 7 bases and 3 bases respectively, with 10 bases between them. Germline-derived CDR1 and CDR2 are SGHVS and FQNEAQ. The CDR3 protein is CASTPGVYNEQFF. The CDR3 DNA reads as TGTGCCAGCACCCCGGGAGTCTACAATGAGCAGTTCTTC. Combining the CDR3 with reference TRBV7-8 and TRBJ2-1 gives the whole variable domain GAGVSQSPRYKVAKRGQDVALRCDPISGHVSLFWYQQALGQGPEFLTYFQNEAQLDKSGLPSDRFFAERPEGSVSTLKIQRTQQEDSAVYLCASTPGVYNEQFFGPGTRLTVL.

The genes are TRBV20-1 and TRBJ1-1; no clear D gene. CDR3 length equals 13 residues. Germline V gene data show CDR1 as DFQATT and CDR2 as SNEGSKA (reference sequence). Between the trimmed V and J ends, which lost 3 bases and 1 base, there was a span of 9 bases. The DNA of the CDR3 is TGCAGTGCTAGTCTGGCCCCGAACACTGAAGCTTTCTTT. This translates into CSASLAPNTEAFF.

The chain joins TRBV9 to TRBJ1-4; D is possibly TRBD1 (5 bases). V was trimmed by 3 bases and J by 8 bases, leaving 20 bases between them. The CDR3 is made up of 16 amino acids. The germline V gene has CDR1 SGDLS and CDR2 YYNGEE. The CDR3 protein is CASSAVTGVVGEKLFF. The CDR3 DNA reads as TGTGCCAGCAGCGCAGTCACAGGCGTGGTTGGCGAAAAACTGTTTTTT. Drawing the rest from reference TRBV9 and TRBJ1-4, the complete variable domain is DSGVTQTPKHLITATGQRVTLRCSPRSGDLSVYWYQQSLDQGLQFLIQYYNGEERAKGNILERFSAQQFPDLHSELNLSSLELGDSALYFCASSAVTGVVGEKLFFGSGTQLSVL.

The V call is TRBV2, the J call TRBJ1-6; possibly TRBD1 for D (5 bases). Trimming shortened V by 10 bases and J by 6 bases, and 16 bases separated the two germline ends. Looked up from germline, CDR1 is SNHLY and CDR2 is FYNNEI. CDR3 length: 14 amino acids. The DNA for the CDR3 is TGTGCCACCAACCGGGACTACTCTAATTCACCCCTCCACTTT. This translates into CATNRDYSNSPLHF.

This clone was found a few times. The rearrangement joins TRBV7-2 to TRBJ2-7; 10 positions agree with TRBD2. V trimming: 3 bases; J trimming: 7 bases; junction bases outside the gene matches: 9. Looked up from germline, CDR1 is SGHTA and CDR2 is FQGNSA. This CDR3 is 15 amino acids long. CDR3 in amino acids: CASSLASGTSDEQYF. Here the CDR3 DNA reads TGTGCCAGCAGCTTGGCCTCCGGGACTAGCGATGAGCAGTACTTC.

The chain combines TRBV29-1 with TRBJ1-2; 10 bases line up with TRBD1. V shed 7 bases, J shed 4 bases, and the junction held 9 bases outside the gene matches. Per germline, CDR1 SQVTM and CDR2 ANQGSEA. The CDR3 consists of 14 residues. CDR3 amino acids: CSAIGTGDFYGYTF. The CDR3 region has the DNA TGCAGCGCCATCGGGACAGGGGACTTCTATGGCTACACCTTC.

The rearrangement joins TRBV7-9 to TRBJ2-6; D possibly corresponds to TRBD1 (5 bases). Germline-derived CDR1 and CDR2 are SEHNR and FQNEAQ (reference sequence). The CDR3 contains 17 residues. V lost 5 bases to trimming and J lost 0 bases, with 14 bases between them. CDR3 in amino acids: CASSPGHTYSGANVLTF. In nucleotides, the CDR3 is TGTGCCAGCAGCCCCGGACATACGTACTCTGGGGCCAACGTCCTGACTTTC.

This clone has just one count. J is TRBJ2-7 and V is TRBV2, with D possibly TRBD2 on 6 matching bases. V lost 7 bases, J lost 0 bases, and 13 bases lay in between. Per germline, CDR1 SNHLY and CDR2 FYNNEI. This CDR3 is 14 amino acids long. CDR3 region: CASTAAGSSYEQYF. The CDR3, as DNA: TGTGCCAGCACAGCGGCGGGGAGCTCCTACGAGCAGTACTTC.

This chain uses TRBV3-1 (or the pseudogene TRBV3-2) with TRBJ1-1; D perhaps matches TRBD1 (5 bases). Trimming shortened V by 4 bases and J by 1 base, and 13 bases separated the two germline ends. Per the germline V gene, CDR1 is LGHDT and CDR2 is YNNKEL (reference sequence). CDR3 size: 15 residues. The CDR3 here is CASSPVGQRNTEAFF. DNA for the CDR3: TGTGCCAGCAGCCCCGTGGGGCAGCGGAACACTGAAGCTTTCTTT.

The gene calls are TRBV6-2 or TRBV6-3 and TRBJ2-7, with 7 bases fitting TRBD1. The ends lost 5 bases at V and 3 bases at J; junction bases unmatched: 7. The CDR3 runs 14 residues. In germline, CDR1 is MNHEY, CDR2 SVGEGT. The CDR3 loop is CASSLDRVFYEQYF. The CDR3 DNA follows: TGTGCCAGCAGTCTCGACAGGGTTTTCTACGAGCAGTACTTC.

The V gene is TRBV27, the J gene TRBJ1-2; 9 positions match TRBD1. Germline CDR1 and CDR2: MNHEY and SMNVEV (reference sequence). With 6 bases clipped from V and 10 bases from J, the junction kept 12 bases outside the gene matches. This CDR3 has 14 residues. The DNA for the CDR3 is TGTGCCAGCAGAAAACAGGGGGCAGATCCGGACTACACCTTC. It encodes CASRKQGADPDYTF.

The CDR3 DNA sequence: TGTGCCAGCAGCCCCGACCTGGGGACAGGGGGTGTGCAGTACTTC. Protein: CASSPDLGTGGVQYF. This chain uses TRBV11-2 with TRBJ2-7, with 11 bases that match TRBD1. CDR3 size: 15 residues. CDR1 and CDR2 from the germline V gene are SGHAT and FQNNGV. Trimming at V came to 5 bases and at J to 9 bases, leaving 12 bases not matched to a gene.

The chain links TRBV2 to TRBJ1-1; D is unclear. Per the germline V gene, CDR1 is SNHLY and CDR2 is FYNNEI. The CDR3 totals 13 residues. V dropped 4 bases and J dropped 4 bases, with 10 bases sitting between them. The CDR3 coding sequence is TGTGCCAGCAGTGGGGCCCTGCTCACTGAAGCTTTCTTT. As protein: CASSGALLTEAFF.

The V call is TRBV18, the J call TRBJ2-5; possible D gene TRBD2, 7 bases. V shed 3 bases and J shed 4 bases, with 12 bases lying between them. CDR1 and CDR2 (germline): KGHSH, LQKENI. CDR3 size: 14 residues. In DNA form, the CDR3 reads TGTGCCAGCTCACCGGCGGGGGCGGGAGAGACCCAGTACTTC. Its protein product is CASSPAGAGETQYF.